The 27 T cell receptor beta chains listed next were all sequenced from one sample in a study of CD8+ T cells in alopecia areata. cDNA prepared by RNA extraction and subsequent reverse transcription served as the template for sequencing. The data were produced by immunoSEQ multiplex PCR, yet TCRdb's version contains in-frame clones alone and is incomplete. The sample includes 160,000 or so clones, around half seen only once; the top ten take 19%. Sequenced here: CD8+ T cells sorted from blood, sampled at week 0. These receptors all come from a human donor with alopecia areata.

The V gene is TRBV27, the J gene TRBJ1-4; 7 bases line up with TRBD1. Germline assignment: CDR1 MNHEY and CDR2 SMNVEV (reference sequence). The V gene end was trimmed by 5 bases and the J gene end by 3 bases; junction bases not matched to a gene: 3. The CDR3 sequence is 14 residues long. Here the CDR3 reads CASSPTGANEKLFF. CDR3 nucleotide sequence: TGTGCCAGCAGTCCAACAGGGGCTAATGAAAAACTGTTTTTT.

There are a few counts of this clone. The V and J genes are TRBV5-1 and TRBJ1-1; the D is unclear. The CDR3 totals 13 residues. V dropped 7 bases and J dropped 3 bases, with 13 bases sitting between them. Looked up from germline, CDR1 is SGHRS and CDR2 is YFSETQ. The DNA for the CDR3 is TGCGCCAGCGTCGGGCTTAGGGACACTGAAGCTTTCTTT. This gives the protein CASVGLRDTEAFF.

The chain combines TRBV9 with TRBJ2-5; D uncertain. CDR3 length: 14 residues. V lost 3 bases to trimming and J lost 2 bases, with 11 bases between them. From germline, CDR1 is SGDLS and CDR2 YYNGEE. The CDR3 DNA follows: TGTGCCAGCAGCGCCCAAGCAGCTCAAGAGACCCAGTACTTC. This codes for CASSAQAAQETQYF.

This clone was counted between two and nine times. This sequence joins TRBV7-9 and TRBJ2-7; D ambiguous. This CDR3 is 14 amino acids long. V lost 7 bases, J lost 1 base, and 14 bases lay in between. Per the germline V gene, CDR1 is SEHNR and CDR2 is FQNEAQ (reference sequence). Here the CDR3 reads CASTTSGRSYEQYF. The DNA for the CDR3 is TGTGCCAGCACCACTTCGGGTCGATCCTACGAGCAGTACTTC.

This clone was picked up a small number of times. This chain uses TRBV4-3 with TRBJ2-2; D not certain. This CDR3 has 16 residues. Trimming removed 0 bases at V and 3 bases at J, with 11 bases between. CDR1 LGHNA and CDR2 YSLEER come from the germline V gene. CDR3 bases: TGCGCCAGCAGCCAAGAGAATCGAGGAGACACCGGGGAGCTGTTTTTT. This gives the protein CASSQENRGDTGELFF.

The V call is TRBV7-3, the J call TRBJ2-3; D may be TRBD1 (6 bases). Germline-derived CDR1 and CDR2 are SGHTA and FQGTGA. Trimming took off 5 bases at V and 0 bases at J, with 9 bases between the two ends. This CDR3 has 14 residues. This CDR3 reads CASSVDSSTDTQYF. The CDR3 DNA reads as TGTGCCAGCAGCGTGGACAGTAGCACAGATACGCAGTATTTT.

CDR3 DNA: TGCAGCGTTCTATCAGATAGCAATCAGCCCCAGCATTTT. Translating gives CSVLSDSNQPQHF. The gene calls are TRBV29-1 and TRBJ1-5, with D unclear. The CDR3 has 13 residues. Trimming stripped 5 bases from V and 0 bases from J, with 8 bases between. CDR1 is SQVTM, CDR2 ANQGSEA, per germline. Full variable domain (missing parts from reference TRBV29-1 and TRBJ1-5): SAVISQKPSRDICQRGTSLTIQCQVDSQVTMMFWYRQQPGQSLTLIATANQGSEATYESGFVIDKFPISRPNLTFSTLTVSNMSPEDSSIYLCSVLSDSNQPQHFGDGTRLSIL.

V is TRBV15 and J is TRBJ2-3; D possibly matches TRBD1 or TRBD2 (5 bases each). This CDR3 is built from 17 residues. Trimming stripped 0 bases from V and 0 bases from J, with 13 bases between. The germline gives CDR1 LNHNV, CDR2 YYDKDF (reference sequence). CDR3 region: CATSRDSRGPSTDTQYF. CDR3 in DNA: TGTGCCACCAGCAGAGATTCCCGGGGACCCAGCACAGATACGCAGTATTTT.

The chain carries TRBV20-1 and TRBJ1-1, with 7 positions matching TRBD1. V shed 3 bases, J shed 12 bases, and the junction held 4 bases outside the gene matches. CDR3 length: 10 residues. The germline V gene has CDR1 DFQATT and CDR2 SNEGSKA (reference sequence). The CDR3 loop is CSASGTETFF. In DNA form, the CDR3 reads TGCAGTGCTAGTGGGACAGAGACTTTCTTT.

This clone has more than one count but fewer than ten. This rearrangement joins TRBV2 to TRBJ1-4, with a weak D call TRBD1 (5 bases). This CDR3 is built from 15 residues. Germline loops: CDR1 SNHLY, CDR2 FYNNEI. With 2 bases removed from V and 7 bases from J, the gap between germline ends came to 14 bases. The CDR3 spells CASSEWGGGGEKLFF. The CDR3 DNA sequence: TGTGCCAGCAGTGAATGGGGCGGTGGCGGTGAAAAACTGTTTTTT.

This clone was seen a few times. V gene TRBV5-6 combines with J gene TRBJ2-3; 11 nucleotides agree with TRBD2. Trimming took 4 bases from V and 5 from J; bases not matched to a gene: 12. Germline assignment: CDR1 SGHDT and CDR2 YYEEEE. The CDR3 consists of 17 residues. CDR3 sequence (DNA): TGTGCCAGCAGCGTAACTAGCGGGGGTATCGAAGGAGATACGCAGTATTTT. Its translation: CASSVTSGGIEGDTQYF. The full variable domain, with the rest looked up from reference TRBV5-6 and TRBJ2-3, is DAGVTQSPTHLIKTRGQQVTLRCSPKSGHDTVSWYQQALGQGPQFIFQYYEEEERQRGNFPDRFSGHQFPNYSSELNVNALLLGDSALYLCASSVTSGGIEGDTQYFGPGTRLTVL.

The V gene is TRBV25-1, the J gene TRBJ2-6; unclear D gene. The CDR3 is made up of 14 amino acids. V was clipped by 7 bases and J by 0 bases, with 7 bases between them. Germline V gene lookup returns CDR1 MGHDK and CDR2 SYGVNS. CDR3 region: CASTLGSGANVLTF. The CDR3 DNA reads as TGTGCCAGCACCCTAGGCTCTGGGGCCAACGTCCTGACTTTC.

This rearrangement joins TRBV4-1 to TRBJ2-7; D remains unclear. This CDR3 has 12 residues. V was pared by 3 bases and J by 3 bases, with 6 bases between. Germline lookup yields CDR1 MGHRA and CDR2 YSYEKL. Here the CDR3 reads CASSQGSYEQYF. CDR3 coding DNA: TGCGCCAGCAGCCAGGGCAGCTACGAGCAGTACTTC.

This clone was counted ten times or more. Written as DNA, the CDR3 is TGTGCCAGCAGCCCAACCACTACCTACAATGAGCAGTTCTTC. Protein product: CASSPTTTYNEQFF. The rearrangement joins TRBV7-9 to TRBJ2-1; D gene ambiguous. The CDR3 has 14 residues. The germline V gene encodes CDR1 SEHNR and CDR2 FQNEAQ (reference sequence). V was cut by 5 bases and J by 2 bases, with 10 bases left in between.

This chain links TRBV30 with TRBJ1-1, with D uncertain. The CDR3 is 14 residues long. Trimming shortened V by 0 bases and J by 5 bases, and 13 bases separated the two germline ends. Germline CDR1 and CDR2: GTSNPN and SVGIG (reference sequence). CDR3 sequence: CAWSVAGGMTEAFF. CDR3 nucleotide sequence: TGTGCCTGGAGTGTAGCAGGAGGGATGACTGAAGCTTTCTTT.

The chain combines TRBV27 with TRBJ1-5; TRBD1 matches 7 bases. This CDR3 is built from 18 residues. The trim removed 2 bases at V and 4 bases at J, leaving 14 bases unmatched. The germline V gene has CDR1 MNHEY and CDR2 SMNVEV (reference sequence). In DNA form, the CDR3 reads TGTGCCAGCAGTTTACAAAAACCCCGGGACAGTAGAAATCAGCCCCAGCATTTT. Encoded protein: CASSLQKPRDSRNQPQHF.

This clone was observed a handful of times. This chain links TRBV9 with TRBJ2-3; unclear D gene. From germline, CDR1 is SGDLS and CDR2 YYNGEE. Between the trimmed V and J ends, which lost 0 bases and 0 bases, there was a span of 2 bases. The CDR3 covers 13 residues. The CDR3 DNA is TGTGCCAGCAGCGTAGCTAGCACAGATACGCAGTATTTT. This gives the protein CASSVASTDTQYF.

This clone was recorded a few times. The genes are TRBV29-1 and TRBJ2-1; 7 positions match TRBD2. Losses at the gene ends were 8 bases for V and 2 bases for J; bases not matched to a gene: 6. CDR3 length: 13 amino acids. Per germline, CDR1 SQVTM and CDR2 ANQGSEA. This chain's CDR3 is CSPWGGPYNEQFF. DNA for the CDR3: TGCAGCCCTTGGGGAGGGCCCTACAATGAGCAGTTCTTC.

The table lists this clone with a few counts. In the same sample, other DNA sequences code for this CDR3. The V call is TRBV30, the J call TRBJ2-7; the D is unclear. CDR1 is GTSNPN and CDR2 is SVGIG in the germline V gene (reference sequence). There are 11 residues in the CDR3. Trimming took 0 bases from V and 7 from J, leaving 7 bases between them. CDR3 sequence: CAWSVSREQYF. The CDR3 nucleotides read TGTGCCTGGAGTGTTAGTCGAGAGCAGTACTTC.

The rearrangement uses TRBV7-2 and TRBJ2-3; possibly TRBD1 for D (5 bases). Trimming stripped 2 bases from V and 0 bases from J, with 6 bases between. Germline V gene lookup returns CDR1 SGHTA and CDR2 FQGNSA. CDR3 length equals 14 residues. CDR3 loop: CASSLQGSTDTQYF. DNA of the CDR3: TGTGCCAGCAGCTTACAGGGAAGCACAGATACGCAGTATTTT.

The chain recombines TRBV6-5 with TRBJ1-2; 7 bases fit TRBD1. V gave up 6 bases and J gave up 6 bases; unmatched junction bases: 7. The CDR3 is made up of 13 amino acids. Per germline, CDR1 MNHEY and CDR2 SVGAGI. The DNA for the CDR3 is TGTGCCAGCAGAAAGACAGGGAACGATGGCTACACCTTC. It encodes CASRKTGNDGYTF.

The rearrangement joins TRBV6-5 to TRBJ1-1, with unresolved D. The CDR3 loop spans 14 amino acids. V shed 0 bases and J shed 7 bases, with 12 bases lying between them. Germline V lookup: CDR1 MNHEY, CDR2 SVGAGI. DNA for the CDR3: TGTGCCAGCAGTTACTCAGGTGCCCTGGTTGAAGCTTTCTTT. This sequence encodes CASSYSGALVEAFF.

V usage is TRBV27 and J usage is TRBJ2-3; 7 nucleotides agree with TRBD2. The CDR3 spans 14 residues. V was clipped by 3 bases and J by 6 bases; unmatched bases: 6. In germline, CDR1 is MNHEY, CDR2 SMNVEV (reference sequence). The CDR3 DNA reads TGTGCCAGCAGTTTCCCCGGGGGAGGGGATACGCAGTATTTT. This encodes CASSFPGGGDTQYF.

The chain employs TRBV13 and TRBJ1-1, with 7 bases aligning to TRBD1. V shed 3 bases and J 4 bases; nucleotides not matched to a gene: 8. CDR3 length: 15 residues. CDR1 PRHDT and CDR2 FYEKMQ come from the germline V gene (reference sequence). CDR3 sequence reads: CASSFSDRVGTEAFF. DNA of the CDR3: TGTGCCAGCAGCTTCTCAGACAGGGTTGGCACTGAAGCTTTCTTT. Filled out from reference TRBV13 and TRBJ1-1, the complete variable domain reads AAGVIQSPRHLIKEKRETATLKCYPIPRHDTVYWYQQGPGQDPQFLISFYEKMQSDKGSIPDRFSAQQFSDYHSELNMSSLELGDSALYFCASSFSDRVGTEAFFGQGTRLTVV.

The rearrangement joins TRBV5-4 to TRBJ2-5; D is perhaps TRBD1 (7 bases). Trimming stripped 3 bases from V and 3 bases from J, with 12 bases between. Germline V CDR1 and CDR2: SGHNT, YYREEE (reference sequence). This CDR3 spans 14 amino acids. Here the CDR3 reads CASSCQGGEETQYF. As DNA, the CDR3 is TGTGCCAGCAGCTGTCAGGGGGGCGAAGAGACCCAGTACTTC.

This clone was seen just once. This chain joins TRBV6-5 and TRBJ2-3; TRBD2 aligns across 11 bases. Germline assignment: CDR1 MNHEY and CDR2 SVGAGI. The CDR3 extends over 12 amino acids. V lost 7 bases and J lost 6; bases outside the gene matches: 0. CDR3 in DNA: TGTGCCAGCACTAGCGGGGGGGATACGCAGTATTTT. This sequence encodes CASTSGGDTQYF.

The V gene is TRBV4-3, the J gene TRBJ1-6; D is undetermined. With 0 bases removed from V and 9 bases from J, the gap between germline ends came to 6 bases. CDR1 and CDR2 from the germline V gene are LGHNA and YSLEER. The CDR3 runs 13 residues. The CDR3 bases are TGCGCCAGCAGCCAAGATTCTGGTTCACCCCTCCACTTT. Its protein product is CASSQDSGSPLHF.